What follows are 11 T cell receptor beta chains derived from one specimen sequenced in a study of T cells after yellow fever vaccination. Each CDR3 protein gets one entry after TCRdb re-called the 5' RACE reads with MiXCR. Of some 390,000 distinct CDR3 sequences listed, roughly a sixth are singletons. This specimen was PBMCs, taken before the yellow fever booster vaccination. These receptor sequences come from a man aged 18 to 30 who received the YFV17D yellow fever vaccine.

J is TRBJ1-2 and V is TRBV2, with D possibly being TRBD1 (5 bases). CDR1 and CDR2 (germline): SNHLY, FYNNEI. The ends were cut back, 5 bases at V and 4 bases at J, with 20 bases in the middle. There are 16 residues in the CDR3. CDR3 nucleotides: TGTGCCAGCAGTAGTTATCAGCCGGGGGAAAGCTATGGCTACACCTTC. Its protein product is CASSSYQPGESYGYTF.

There are a few counts of this clonotype. The V and J genes are TRBV29-1 and TRBJ2-7, with 7 bases matching TRBD1. This CDR3 spans 13 amino acids. Trimming removed 5 bases from V and 7 bases from J; junction bases left unmatched: 11. Germline V CDR1 and CDR2: SQVTM, ANQGSEA. The CDR3 sequence is CSVNREGASEQYV. The DNA for the CDR3 is TGCAGCGTTAATAGAGAGGGGGCGAGTGAGCAGTACGTC.

In its sample, this clonotype was seen many times. The chain uses TRBV15 and TRBJ2-5; no firm D call. The CDR3 covers 13 residues. From germline, CDR1 is LNHNV and CDR2 YYDKDF (reference sequence). V was cut by 1 base and J by 5 bases, with 8 bases left in between. The CDR3 region has the DNA TGTGCCACCAGCAGAGGTTTGGGGGAGACCCAGTACTTC. It codes for CATSRGLGETQYF.

On this clonotype itself: This may be a read error, as it is one base from a much larger clone. CDR3 coding DNA: TGTGCCAGCTGCTTAGGGTCATCCAGCGGGGCTAGCACAGATACGCAGTATTTT. Amino acids: CASCLGSSSGASTDTQYF. The chain employs TRBV7-6 and TRBJ2-3; 7 nucleotides line up with TRBD2. Germline V gene lookup returns CDR1 SGHVS and CDR2 FNYEAQ. The CDR3 extends over 18 amino acids.

For the CDR3, the DNA is TGCGCCAGCAGCGGTCGGGACACCTCCTACAATGAGCAGTTCTTC. Its protein product is CASSGRDTSYNEQFF. The V call is TRBV5-1, the J call TRBJ2-1, with D tentatively TRBD1 (6 bases). The CDR3 is 15 amino acids. CDR1 is SGHRS, CDR2 YFSETQ, per germline. V was clipped by 4 bases and J by 0 bases, with 11 bases between them.

This clonotype was found a few times. The rearrangement uses TRBV25-1 and TRBJ2-7; 7 bases line up with TRBD1. Trimming took 10 bases from V and 3 from J; bases not matched to a gene: 12. Germline lookup yields CDR1 MGHDK and CDR2 SYGVNS. CDR3 length: 14 residues. CDR3 sequence: CATSRDSRYYEQYV. DNA for the CDR3: TGTGCCACCAGCAGGGACAGTCGCTACTACGAGCAGTACGTC.

The V and J genes are TRBV20-1 and TRBJ2-7; the D gene is possibly TRBD1 (6 bases). CDR1 is DFQATT and CDR2 is SNEGSKA in the germline V gene (reference sequence). The V end lost 6 bases, the J end lost 2 bases, and 14 bases lay between the germline ends. The CDR3 runs to 13 residues. CDR3 protein: CSANAGAAYEQYV. DNA of the CDR3: TGCAGTGCAAACGCAGGGGCGGCCTACGAGCAGTACGTC.

This clonotype was detected a few times. The genes are TRBV27 and TRBJ2-3; the D is unclear. Germline-derived CDR1 and CDR2 are MNHEY and SMNVEV (reference sequence). The CDR3 has 14 amino acids. V was cut by 9 bases and J by 2 bases, with 15 bases left in between. The CDR3 loop is CASQEYSTTDTQYF. Written as DNA, the CDR3 is TGTGCCAGTCAAGAGTACTCTACCACAGATACGCAGTATTTT.

This clonotype has just a few counts. The chain combines TRBV7-2 with TRBJ1-2; 9 bases are a match to TRBD1. The germline V gene encodes CDR1 SGHTA and CDR2 FQGNSA. CDR3 length: 14 amino acids. With 5 bases clipped from V and 8 bases from J, the junction kept 9 bases outside the gene matches. The CDR3 region is CASSGSGQGFGYTF. CDR3 nucleotide sequence: TGTGCCAGCAGCGGGTCGGGACAGGGTTTCGGCTACACCTTC. Complete variable domain (other parts from reference TRBV7-2 and TRBJ1-2): GAGVSQSPSNKVTEKGKDVELRCDPISGHTALYWYRQSLGQGLEFLIYFQGNSAPDKSGLPSDRFSAERTGGSVSTLTIQRTQQEDSAVYLCASSGSGQGFGYTFGSGTRLTVV.

At least ten counts were recorded for this clonotype. The chain links TRBV20-1 to TRBJ2-7; no reliable D call. V gave up 5 bases and J gave up 6 bases, with 14 bases separating them. CDR3 size: 12 residues. Germline V gene lookup returns CDR1 DFQATT and CDR2 SNEGSKA (reference sequence). The CDR3 loop is CSAAPSNGEQYF. The CDR3 nucleotides read TGCAGTGCTGCCCCTAGTAACGGCGAGCAGTACTTC.

This clonotype has a handful of counts. This chain uses TRBV6-5 with TRBJ1-2; D is unclear. CDR3 length: 14 amino acids. V was trimmed by 2 bases and J by 5 bases, leaving 12 bases between them. Germline CDR1 reads MNHEY; CDR2 reads SVGAGI. The DNA of the CDR3 is TGTGCCAGCAGTTACACGGCAGGACCTTATGGCTACACCTTC. Protein: CASSYTAGPYGYTF.